This T cell receptor beta chain comes out of a study of CD8 T cells in Susac syndrome. Negative isolation was used for CD8+ and CD4+ T cells and FACS enrichment for TEMRA cells. A few counts support this clonotype. CDR1 is SGHRS and CDR2 is YFSETQ in the germline V gene. The CDR3 covers 18 residues. V lost 0 bases and J 3 bases, leaving 22 bases between the germline ends. RNA, at roughly 0.45 to 1 ug, was reverse transcribed with random hexamers. It was immunoSEQ multiplex PCR that amplified TCR beta CDR3 across 54 Vbeta and 13 Jbeta. From the immunoSEQ multiplex PCR reads, TCRdb called clonotypes with MiXCR, one entry per CDR3 protein. The data contain some 300,000 distinct CDR3 sequences, 65% to 90% of them singletons.

The specimen was CD8+ T cells from PBMCs. The receptor was isolated from a human donor with multiple sclerosis. The rearrangement links TRBV5-1 to TRBJ2-7; a weak D match, TRBD1 (6 bases). CDR3 in amino acids: CASSLEPDQLRGLYEQYF. The CDR3 DNA reads as TGCGCCAGCAGCTTGGAGCCGGATCAGCTCAGGGGTCTCTACGAGCAGTACTTC.